This record concerns one T cell receptor (beta chain) sequence. The same CDR3 can be traced to other DNA sequences in this sample. The record originates from a study of blood T cell repertoires in COVID-19. The overall study: COVID-19 samples from acute and convalescent phases originated in the United States, Italy and Spain.

The CDR3 is 13 residues long. The V and J ends lost 2 bases and 3 bases, in that order; junction bases with no gene match: 1. Per the germline V gene, CDR1 is SEHNR and CDR2 is FQNEAQ (reference sequence). The authors' processing: Reference gene primer amplification gave nucleated cell count estimates. Profiling relied on immunoSEQ multiplex PCR, and the TCRdb table lists in-frame clones only, not all of them. Clone size and V and J calls were adopted from that table, with D and trimming inferred from the DNA. The sample consists of some 100,000 clones, approximately 79% of them appearing once. Sequencing input: peripheral blood. This rearrangement joins TRBV7-9 to TRBJ2-7; 7 bases fit TRBD1. This receptor was obtained from a middle-aged man with acute or convalescent COVID-19. In DNA form, the CDR3 reads TGTGCCAGCAGCTTATCAGGGGGCTACGAGCAGTACTTC. Translated: CASSLSGGYEQYF.